This entry lists 22 T cell receptor beta chains sequenced from one sample in a study of Ad26.COV2.S vaccination and SARS-CoV-2 variants. Treatment in this sample: around 19 received Ad26.COV2.S at low or high dose, single or two shots; 5 received placebo; per-sample allocation not given. Collection of the samples took place on day 63 after the first injection of vaccine or placebo. Here immunoSEQ multiplex PCR was the method, and the copy in TCRdb shows in-frame clones only, minus some. The table lists around 450,000 clones, 89% of them singletons. The sample was peripheral blood, taken in a trial of Ad26.COV2.S vaccine versus placebo. The receptors derive from a person aged 18-60 years who received the Ad26.COV2.S COVID-19 vaccine or a placebo.

The rearrangement links TRBV27 to TRBJ1-1, with a tentative D call TRBD1 (5 bases). V was shortened by 6 bases and J by 0 bases, with 23 bases between the two germline ends. The CDR3 is 18 amino acids. CDR1 MNHEY and CDR2 SMNVEV come from the germline V gene (reference sequence). The chain's CDR3 is CASSPTWGGSGVNTEAFF. The CDR3 bases are TGTGCCAGCAGCCCCACATGGGGGGGAAGTGGCGTGAACACTGAAGCTTTCTTT.

CDR3 protein: CASSDGWTEAFF. CDR3 DNA sequence: TGTGCCAGCAGCGACGGGTGGACTGAAGCTTTCTTT. The chain is built from TRBV9 and TRBJ1-1; D is uncertain. CDR3 size: 12 residues. Looked up from germline, CDR1 is SGDLS and CDR2 is YYNGEE. V was shortened by 3 bases and J by 5 bases, with 8 bases between the two germline ends.

The chain carries TRBV3-1 (or the pseudogene TRBV3-2) and TRBJ1-1; D is undetermined. V was cut by 4 bases and J by 3 bases, with 3 bases left in between. This CDR3 has 11 residues. CDR1 and CDR2 from the germline V gene are LGHDT and YNNKEL (reference sequence). Here the CDR3 reads CASSRHTEAFF. The CDR3 coding sequence is TGTGCCAGCAGCCGACACACTGAAGCTTTCTTT.

J is TRBJ2-7 and V is TRBV28, with D hard to call. The germline CDR1 and CDR2 sequences are MDHEN and SYDVKM. This CDR3 has 13 residues. V lost 4 bases and J 0 bases, leaving 7 bases between the germline ends. CDR3 region: CASSSGSSYEQYF. CDR3 in DNA: TGTGCCAGCAGTTCCGGCAGCTCCTACGAGCAGTACTTC.

V and J are TRBV6-6 and TRBJ1-2, with no clear D. Germline V gene lookup returns CDR1 MNHNY and CDR2 SVGAGI (reference sequence). The CDR3 is 14 amino acids. Trimming pared 2 bases from V and 4 bases from J, leaving 11 bases between. The CDR3 region has the DNA TGTGCCAGCAGTTACGGGCAGGTCGTCTATGGCTACACCTTC. Translation gives CASSYGQVVYGYTF.

The V call is TRBV11-2, the J call TRBJ1-6, with TRBD1 matching over 10 bases. Germline loops: CDR1 SGHAT, CDR2 FQNNGV. Unmatched junction bases numbered 8, after V lost 4 bases and J lost 8 bases. The CDR3 length is 16 residues. The chain's CDR3 is CASSSGDRGLHSPLHF. The CDR3 bases are TGTGCCAGCAGCTCCGGGGACAGGGGACTTCATTCACCCCTCCACTTT.

The chain joins TRBV5-1 to TRBJ1-1; 7 bases agree with TRBD1. CDR1 is SGHRS, CDR2 YFSETQ, per germline. The CDR3 contains 14 residues. After removal of 6 bases from V and 6 bases from J, the junction contained 11 bases not matched to a gene. As DNA, the CDR3 is TGCGCCAGCACACCGACAGGGTGGGACTCTGAAGCTTTCTTT. Translated, it gives CASTPTGWDSEAFF.

The gene calls are TRBV7-3 and TRBJ2-1; D may be TRBD2 (7 bases). Germline lookup yields CDR1 SGHTA and CDR2 FQGTGA. The CDR3 length is 14 residues. Trimming took 2 bases from V and 7 from J, leaving 12 bases between them. CDR3 nucleotide sequence: TGTGCCAGCAGCTTAGCGGGGGCTCCTAATGAGCAGTTCTTC. Residues: CASSLAGAPNEQFF. Variable domain in full (rest from reference TRBV7-3 and TRBJ2-1): GAGVSQTPSNKVTEKGKYVELRCDPISGHTALYWYRQSLGQGPEFLIYFQGTGAADDSGLPNDRFFAVRPEGSVSTLKIQRTERGDSAVYLCASSLAGAPNEQFFGPGTRLTVL.

This clone came up a few times. The chain employs TRBV7-9 and TRBJ1-1, with D possibly TRBD1 on 6 matching bases. The germline V gene encodes CDR1 SEHNR and CDR2 FQNEAQ (reference sequence). The CDR3 has 14 residues. Trimming removed 3 bases at V and 7 bases at J, with 15 bases between. The CDR3 nucleotides read TGTGCCAGCAGCTTGAGGGGGGTTGGAATTGAAGCTTTCTTT. This codes for CASSLRGVGIEAFF.

The genes are TRBV7-2 and TRBJ1-1; D is perhaps TRBD1 (5 bases). CDR1 and CDR2 from the germline V gene are SGHTA and FQGNSA. Trimming took off 7 bases at V and 1 base at J, with 22 bases between the two ends. The CDR3 covers 17 residues. CDR3 loop: CASTFSPSGERNTEAFF. The CDR3 nucleotides read TGTGCCAGCACCTTTAGTCCGTCGGGGGAAAGGAACACTGAAGCTTTCTTT. The variable domain in full, with the rest retrieved from reference TRBV7-2 and TRBJ1-1, is GAGVSQSPSNKVTEKGKDVELRCDPISGHTALYWYRQSLGQGLEFLIYFQGNSAPDKSGLPSDRFSAERTGGSVSTLTIQRTQQEDSAVYLCASTFSPSGERNTEAFFGQGTRLTVV.

The chain joins TRBV7-2 to TRBJ1-2; TRBD1 is a possible D gene (6 bases). V dropped 5 bases and J dropped 3 bases, with 16 bases sitting between them. Germline assignment: CDR1 SGHTA and CDR2 FQGNSA. The CDR3 extends over 15 amino acids. The CDR3 DNA sequence: TGTGCCAGCAGCCCTACGGGGGGGCTGGACTATGGCTACACCTTC. This gives the protein CASSPTGGLDYGYTF.

The chain has TRBV7-2 and TRBJ1-6; no clear D. The CDR3 length is 15 residues. Germline values: CDR1 SGHTA, CDR2 FQGNSA. V lost 0 bases to trimming and J lost 13 bases, with 16 bases between them. The CDR3 protein is CASSLAPDPVGPLHF. The CDR3 DNA follows: TGTGCCAGCAGCTTAGCTCCGGACCCCGTGGGGCCCCTCCACTTT.

This chain joins TRBV7-9 and TRBJ2-1; TRBD2 matches at 12 bases. Germline assignment: CDR1 SEHNR and CDR2 FQNEAQ (reference sequence). The CDR3 length is 16 residues. V trimming: 4 bases; J trimming: 0 bases; junction bases outside the gene matches: 1. The CDR3 protein is CASSSTSGSSYNEQFF. Written as DNA, the CDR3 is TGTGCCAGCAGCTCGACTAGCGGGAGCTCCTACAATGAGCAGTTCTTC. The whole variable domain, filled in from reference TRBV7-9 and TRBJ2-1, reads DTGVSQNPRHKITKRGQNVTFRCDPISEHNRLYWYRQTLGQGPEFLTYFQNEAQLEKSRLLSDRFSAERPKGSFSTLEIQRTEQGDSAMYLCASSSTSGSSYNEQFFGPGTRLTVL.

The V call is TRBV7-9, the J call TRBJ1-1; D is unclear. CDR1 and CDR2 (germline): SEHNR, FQNEAQ (reference sequence). V lost 3 bases, J lost 10 bases, and 12 bases lay in between. This CDR3 region has 12 residues. The CDR3 region is CASSFDGLVAFF. CDR3 nucleotide sequence: TGTGCCAGCAGCTTCGACGGCCTCGTAGCTTTCTTT. Full variable domain (outside the CDR3, taken from reference TRBV7-9 and TRBJ1-1): DTGVSQNPRHKITKRGQNVTFRCDPISEHNRLYWYRQTLGQGPEFLTYFQNEAQLEKSRLLSDRFSAERPKGSFSTLEIQRTEQGDSAMYLCASSFDGLVAFFGQGTRLTVV.

V and J are TRBV4-2 and TRBJ2-3; 10 bases are a match to TRBD1. V shed 4 bases and J 0 bases; nucleotides not matched to a gene: 16. Germline values: CDR1 LGHNA, CDR2 YNFKEQ. The CDR3 spans 20 residues. CDR3 in amino acids: CASSLALTGTGVHSTDTQYF. CDR3 bases: TGTGCCAGCAGCCTGGCATTAACCGGGACAGGGGTCCACAGCACAGATACGCAGTATTTT.

The chain links TRBV10-3 to TRBJ2-1; 8 bases fit TRBD2. J gave up 9 bases and V 4 bases, and 14 bases lay outside the gene matches. In germline, CDR1 is ENHRY, CDR2 SYGVKD. The CDR3 totals 16 residues. The CDR3 region has the DNA TGTGCCATCAGTGGAATAGCGGGGTTAAAGGAGGTTGAGCAGTTCTTC. Residues: CAISGIAGLKEVEQFF.

The chain employs TRBV6-6 and TRBJ1-6; D is uncertain. This CDR3 contains 16 residues. V shed 2 bases and J shed 0 bases, with 8 bases lying between them. Germline V CDR1 and CDR2: MNHNY, SVGAGI (reference sequence). CDR3: CASSYGDFSYNSPLHF. CDR3 nucleotide sequence: TGTGCCAGCAGTTACGGAGATTTCTCCTATAATTCACCCCTCCACTTT.

The DNA for the CDR3 is TGTGCCATCAGTGATAAGGCAGTGGCGTCTTGGGGCTACACCTTC. Protein product: CAISDKAVASWGYTF. The V call is TRBV10-3, the J call TRBJ1-2; no definite D call. Trimming removed 3 bases from V and 8 bases from J, with 19 bases in between. The CDR3 runs 15 residues. CDR1 is ENHRY, CDR2 SYGVKD, per germline.

The rearrangement uses TRBV7-9 and TRBJ1-5, with D possibly being TRBD1 (6 bases). Germline-derived CDR1 and CDR2 are SEHNR and FQNEAQ (reference sequence). This CDR3 comprises 17 residues. Trimming removed 5 bases from V and 0 bases from J, with 17 bases in between. The CDR3 DNA reads as TGTGCCAGCAGCCAATCAACAGGGCCGGGTAGCAATCAGCCCCAGCATTTT. It encodes CASSQSTGPGSNQPQHF.

The chain couples TRBV5-1 to TRBJ2-2; 8 bases match TRBD1. Germline V gene lookup returns CDR1 SGHRS and CDR2 YFSETQ. V shed 3 bases and J 1 base; nucleotides not matched to a gene: 5. This CDR3 has 16 residues. CDR3 DNA sequence: TGCGCCAGCAGCTCGGCTGGGACAGGGAACACCGGGGAGCTGTTTTTT. Translated: CASSSAGTGNTGELFF. Full variable domain (rest looked up from reference TRBV5-1 and TRBJ2-2): KAGVTQTPRYLIKTRGQQVTLSCSPISGHRSVSWYQQTPGQGLQFLFEYFSETQRNKGNFPGRFSGRQFSNSRSEMNVSTLELGDSALYLCASSSAGTGNTGELFFGEGSRLTVL.

This clone was observed a single time. The chain joins TRBV6-1 to TRBJ1-2; D gene uncertain. V shed 2 bases and J shed 8 bases, with 12 bases lying between them. This CDR3 has 13 residues. In germline, CDR1 is MNHNS, CDR2 SASEGT. CDR3 DNA: TGTGCCAGCAGTGAACGGGCCGGGAACGGCTACACCTTC. This translates into CASSERAGNGYTF.

The gene calls are TRBV5-4 and TRBJ1-2; tentative D call: TRBD1 (6 bases). The CDR3 totals 16 residues. Trimming left V 4 bases short and J 3 bases short, with 19 bases between. CDR1 is SGHNT and CDR2 is YYREEE in the germline V gene (reference sequence). For the CDR3, the DNA is TGTGCCAGCAGCCAACGGGGGGGGCGCCTGGACTATGGCTACACCTTC. Its translation is CASSQRGGRLDYGYTF.